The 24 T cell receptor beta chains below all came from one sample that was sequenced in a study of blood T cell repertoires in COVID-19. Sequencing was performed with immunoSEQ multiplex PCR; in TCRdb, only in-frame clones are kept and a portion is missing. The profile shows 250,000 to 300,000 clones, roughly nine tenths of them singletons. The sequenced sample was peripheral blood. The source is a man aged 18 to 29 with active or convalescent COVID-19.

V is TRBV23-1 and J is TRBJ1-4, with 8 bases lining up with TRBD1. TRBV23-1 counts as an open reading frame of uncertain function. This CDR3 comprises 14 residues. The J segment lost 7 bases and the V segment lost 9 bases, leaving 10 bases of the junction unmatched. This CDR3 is CARQGGFCFEKLFF. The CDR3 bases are TGCGCCAGACAGGGGGGTTTTTGTTTTGAAAAACTGTTTTTT.

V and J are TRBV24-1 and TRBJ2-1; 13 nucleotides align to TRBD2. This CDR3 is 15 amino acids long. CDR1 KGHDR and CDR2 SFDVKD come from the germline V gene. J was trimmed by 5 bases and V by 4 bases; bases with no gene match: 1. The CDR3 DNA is TGTGCCACCAGTGACGGGACTAGCGGGAACAATGAGCAGTTCTTC. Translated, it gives CATSDGTSGNNEQFF.

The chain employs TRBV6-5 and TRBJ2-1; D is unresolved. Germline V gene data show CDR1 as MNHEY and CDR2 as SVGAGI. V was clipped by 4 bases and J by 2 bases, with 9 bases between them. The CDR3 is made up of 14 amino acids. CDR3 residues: CASSLISPYNEQFF. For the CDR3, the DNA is TGTGCCAGCAGTTTAATCTCCCCCTACAATGAGCAGTTCTTC.

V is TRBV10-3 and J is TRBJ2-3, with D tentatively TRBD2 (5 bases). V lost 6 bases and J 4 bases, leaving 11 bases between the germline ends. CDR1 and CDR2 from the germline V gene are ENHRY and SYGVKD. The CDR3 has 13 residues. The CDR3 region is CAISLEGADTQYF. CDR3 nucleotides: TGTGCCATCAGCTTAGAGGGCGCAGATACGCAGTATTTT.

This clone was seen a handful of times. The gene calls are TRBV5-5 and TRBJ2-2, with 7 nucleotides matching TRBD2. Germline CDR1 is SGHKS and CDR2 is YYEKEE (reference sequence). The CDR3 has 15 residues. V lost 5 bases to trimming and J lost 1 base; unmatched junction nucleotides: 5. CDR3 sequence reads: CASRVAGQNTGELFF. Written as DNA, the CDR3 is TGTGCCAGCAGGGTAGCGGGCCAGAACACCGGGGAGCTGTTTTTT.

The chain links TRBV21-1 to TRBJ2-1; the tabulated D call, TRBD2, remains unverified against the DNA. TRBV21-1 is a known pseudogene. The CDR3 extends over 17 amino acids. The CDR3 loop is CASSIATHSGRMDEQFF. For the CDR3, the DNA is TGTGCCAGCAGCATCGCTACCCATAGCGGGAGGATGGATGAGCAGTTCTTC.

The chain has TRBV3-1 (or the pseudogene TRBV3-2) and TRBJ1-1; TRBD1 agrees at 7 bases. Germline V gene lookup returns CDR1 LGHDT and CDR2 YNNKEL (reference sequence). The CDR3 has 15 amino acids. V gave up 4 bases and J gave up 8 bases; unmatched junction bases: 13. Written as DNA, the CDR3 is TGTGCCAGCAGCCGGTCGGAGATCAGGGGGAAGGAAGCTTTCTTT. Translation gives CASSRSEIRGKEAFF.

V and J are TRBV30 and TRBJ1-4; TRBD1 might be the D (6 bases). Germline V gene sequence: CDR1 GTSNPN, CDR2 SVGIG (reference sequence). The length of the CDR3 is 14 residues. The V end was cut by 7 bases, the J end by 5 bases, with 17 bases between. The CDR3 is CASSPGHLNEKLFF. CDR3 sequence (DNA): TGTGCCTCATCTCCGGGACACCTAAATGAAAAACTGTTTTTT.

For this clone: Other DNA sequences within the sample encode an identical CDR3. As DNA, the CDR3 is TGTGCCAGCAGGGCGACGGGTAACTATGGCTACACCTTC. Translation gives CASRATGNYGYTF. The rearrangement links TRBV2 to TRBJ1-2; the D is unclear. Per germline, CDR1 SNHLY and CDR2 FYNNEI. Trimming took off 6 bases at V and 1 base at J, with 9 bases between the two ends. The CDR3 runs 13 residues. The whole variable domain, filled in from reference TRBV2 and TRBJ1-2, reads EPEVTQTPSHQVTQMGQEVILRCVPISNHLYFYWYRQILGQKVEFLVSFYNNEISEKSEIFDDQFSVERPDGSNFTLKIRSTKLEDSAMYFCASRATGNYGYTFGSGTRLTVV.

The CDR3 coding sequence is TGTGCCAGCAGTTTAGGCCAGGGGGCCACTGAAGCTTTCTTT. This gives the protein CASSLGQGATEAFF. The chain uses TRBV27 and TRBJ1-1; 8 bases map to TRBD1. Germline CDR1 MNHEY, CDR2 SMNVEV (reference sequence). Trimming took 2 bases from V and 4 from J; bases not matched to a gene: 3. The CDR3 consists of 14 residues.

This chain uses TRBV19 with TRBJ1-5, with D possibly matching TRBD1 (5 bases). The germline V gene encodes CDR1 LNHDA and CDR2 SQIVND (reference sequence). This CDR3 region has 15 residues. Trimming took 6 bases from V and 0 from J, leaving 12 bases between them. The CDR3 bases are TGTGCCAGTAGCGACAGTCTTGATAGCAATCAGCCCCAGCATTTT. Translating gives CASSDSLDSNQPQHF.

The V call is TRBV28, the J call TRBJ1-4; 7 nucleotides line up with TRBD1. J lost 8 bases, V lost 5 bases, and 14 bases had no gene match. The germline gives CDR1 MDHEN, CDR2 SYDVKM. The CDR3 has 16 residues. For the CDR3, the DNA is TGTGCCAGCAGTACCTATAGACAGGGTCTAGAAGAAAAACTGTTTTTT. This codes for CASSTYRQGLEEKLFF.

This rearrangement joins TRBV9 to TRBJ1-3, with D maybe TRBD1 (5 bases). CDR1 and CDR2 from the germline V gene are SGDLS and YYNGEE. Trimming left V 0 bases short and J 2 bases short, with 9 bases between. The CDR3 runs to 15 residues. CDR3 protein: CASSVGKGAGNTIYF. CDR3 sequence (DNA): TGTGCCAGCAGCGTAGGTAAAGGGGCTGGAAACACCATATATTTT.

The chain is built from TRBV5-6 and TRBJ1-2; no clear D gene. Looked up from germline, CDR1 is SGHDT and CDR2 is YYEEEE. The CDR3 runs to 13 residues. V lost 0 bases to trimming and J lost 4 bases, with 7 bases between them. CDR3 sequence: CASSLGQIYGYTF. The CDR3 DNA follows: TGTGCCAGCAGCTTGGGGCAGATCTATGGCTACACCTTC.

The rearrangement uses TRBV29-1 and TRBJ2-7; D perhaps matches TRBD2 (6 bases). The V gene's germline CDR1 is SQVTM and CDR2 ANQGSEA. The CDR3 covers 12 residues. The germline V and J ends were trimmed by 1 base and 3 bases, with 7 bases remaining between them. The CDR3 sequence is CSVEVGGYEQYF. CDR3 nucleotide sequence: TGCAGCGTTGAAGTGGGGGGCTACGAGCAGTACTTC.

CDR3 region: CASSLAGLDEQYF. In DNA form, the CDR3 reads TGTGCCAGCAGCTTGGCCGGTTTAGACGAGCAGTACTTC. V usage is TRBV5-6 and J usage is TRBJ2-7; no clear D. The V gene's germline CDR1 is SGHDT and CDR2 YYEEEE. The length of the CDR3 is 13 residues. V lost 0 bases and J lost 5, with 9 bases in between.

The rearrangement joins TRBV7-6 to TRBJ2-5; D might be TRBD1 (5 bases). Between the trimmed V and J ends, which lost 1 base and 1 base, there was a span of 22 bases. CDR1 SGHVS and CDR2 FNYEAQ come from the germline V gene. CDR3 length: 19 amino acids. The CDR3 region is CASSLEAGPTYSAQETQYF. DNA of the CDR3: TGTGCCAGCAGCTTAGAGGCAGGGCCAACCTACAGTGCCCAAGAGACCCAGTACTTC.

The CDR3 reads CASSIRENTGELFF. Written as DNA, the CDR3 is TGTGCCAGTAGTATACGCGAGAACACCGGGGAGCTGTTTTTT. V is TRBV19 and J is TRBJ2-2; unclear D gene. The V gene's germline CDR1 is LNHDA and CDR2 SQIVND (reference sequence). V gave up 2 bases and J gave up 1 base, with 5 bases separating them. The length of the CDR3 is 14 residues.

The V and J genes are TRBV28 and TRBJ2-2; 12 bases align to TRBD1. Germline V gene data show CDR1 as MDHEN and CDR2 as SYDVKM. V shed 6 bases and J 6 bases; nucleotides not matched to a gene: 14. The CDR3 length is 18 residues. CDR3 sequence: CASRPGQGAFRRAGELFF. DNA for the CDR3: TGTGCCAGCAGACCGGGACAGGGGGCATTTAGACGGGCCGGGGAGCTGTTTTTT. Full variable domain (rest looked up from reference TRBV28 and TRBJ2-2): DVKVTQSSRYLVKRTGEKVFLECVQDMDHENMFWYRQDPGLGLRLIYFSYDVKMKEKGDIPEGYSVSREKKERFSLILESASTNQTSMYLCASRPGQGAFRRAGELFFGEGSRLTVL.

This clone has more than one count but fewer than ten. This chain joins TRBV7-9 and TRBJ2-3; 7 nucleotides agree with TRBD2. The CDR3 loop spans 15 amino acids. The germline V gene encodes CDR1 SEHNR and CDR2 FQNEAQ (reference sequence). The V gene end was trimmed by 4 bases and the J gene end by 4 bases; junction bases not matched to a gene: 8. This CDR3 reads CASSSSGEVPDTQYF. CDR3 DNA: TGTGCCAGCAGCTCCAGCGGGGAAGTCCCAGATACGCAGTATTTT.

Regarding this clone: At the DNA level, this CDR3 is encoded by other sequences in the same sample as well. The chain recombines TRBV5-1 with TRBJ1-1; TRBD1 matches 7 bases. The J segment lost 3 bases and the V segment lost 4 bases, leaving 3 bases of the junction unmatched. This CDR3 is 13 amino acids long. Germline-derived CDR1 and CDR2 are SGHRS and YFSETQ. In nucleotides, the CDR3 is TGCGCCAGCAGCCTTGACAGGGACACTGAAGCTTTCTTT. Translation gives CASSLDRDTEAFF.

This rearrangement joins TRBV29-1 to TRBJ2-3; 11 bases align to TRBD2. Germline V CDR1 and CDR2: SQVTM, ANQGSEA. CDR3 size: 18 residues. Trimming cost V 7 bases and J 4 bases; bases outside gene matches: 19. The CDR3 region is CSADELDLAGGRADTQYF. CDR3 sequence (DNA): TGCAGCGCAGATGAACTCGACTTAGCGGGGGGGCGGGCAGATACGCAGTATTTT.

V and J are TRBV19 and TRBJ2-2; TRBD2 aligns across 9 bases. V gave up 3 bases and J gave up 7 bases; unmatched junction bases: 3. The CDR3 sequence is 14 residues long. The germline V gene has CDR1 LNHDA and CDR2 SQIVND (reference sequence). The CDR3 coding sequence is TGTGCCAGTAGTATTTTGACTAGCGGCGGGGAGCTGTTTTTT. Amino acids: CASSILTSGGELFF.

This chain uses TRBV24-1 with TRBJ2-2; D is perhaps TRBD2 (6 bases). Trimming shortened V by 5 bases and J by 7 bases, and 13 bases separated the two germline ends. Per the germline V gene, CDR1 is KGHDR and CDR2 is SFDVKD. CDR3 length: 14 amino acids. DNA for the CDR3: TGTGCCACCAGTGGCGGGATAGTGGTCGGGGAGCTGTTTTTT. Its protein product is CATSGGIVVGELFF.